The 18 T cell receptor beta chains listed next were all sequenced from one sample in a study of blood T cell repertoires in COVID-19. Profiling relied on immunoSEQ multiplex PCR, and the TCRdb table lists in-frame clones only, not all of them. The sample consists of 70,000 to 90,000 clones, about nine tenths of them appearing once. Specimen: peripheral blood. These receptors were taken from a human donor in a cohort sampled during active COVID-19.

The V and J genes are TRBV10-3 and TRBJ2-1, with 9 bases identical to TRBD1. The CDR3 is 15 residues long. The V gene end was trimmed by 6 bases and the J gene end by 7 bases; junction bases not matched to a gene: 10. CDR1 and CDR2 (germline): ENHRY, SYGVKD. The CDR3 region has the DNA TGTGCCATCAGAACCGCGGGACAGGGTGGGAATGAGCAGTTCTTC. Translating it yields CAIRTAGQGGNEQFF.

The chain employs TRBV27 and TRBJ1-2; D might be TRBD1 (5 bases). The V gene lost 2 bases and the J gene lost 7 bases, with 11 bases spanning the gap. Germline CDR1 and CDR2: MNHEY and SMNVEV (reference sequence). CDR3 length: 13 residues. The CDR3 loop is CASSLPDMSGYTF. The CDR3, as DNA: TGTGCCAGCAGTTTACCGGACATGAGTGGCTACACCTTC.

This clone was seen a single time. The chain's CDR3 is CASSPRRNDNEQFF. The CDR3 DNA reads TGTGCCAGCAGCCCGAGGCGGAATGACAATGAGCAGTTCTTC. The rearrangement links TRBV7-8 to TRBJ2-1; D ambiguous. The V and J ends lost 5 bases and 5 bases respectively, with 13 bases between them. Germline CDR1 reads SGHVS; CDR2 reads FQNEAQ. The CDR3 extends over 14 amino acids.

The chain is built from TRBV6-1 and TRBJ1-5; D ambiguous. V was trimmed by 3 bases and J by 2 bases, leaving 8 bases between them. The length of the CDR3 is 14 residues. Germline V CDR1 and CDR2: MNHNS, SASEGT. As DNA, the CDR3 is TGTGCCAGCAGTGACCTAGGTGGCAATCAGCCCCAGCATTTT. This codes for CASSDLGGNQPQHF.

V gene TRBV5-1 combines with J gene TRBJ2-3; TRBD2 aligns across 9 bases. Germline-derived CDR1 and CDR2 are SGHRS and YFSETQ. Unmatched junction bases numbered 6, after V lost 5 bases and J lost 2 bases. The CDR3 runs 15 residues. The CDR3 protein is CASRTSGTSTDTQYF. Written as DNA, the CDR3 is TGCGCCAGCAGGACTAGCGGAACCTCCACAGATACGCAGTATTTT.

This sequence joins TRBV5-5 and TRBJ2-7; 8 bases match TRBD1. CDR1 and CDR2 from the germline V gene are SGHKS and YYEKEE (reference sequence). V dropped 7 bases and J dropped 3; count of bases not matched to a gene: 3. There are 12 residues in the CDR3. CDR3 coding DNA: TGTGCCAGCCCAGGGGGCTTCTACGAGCAGTACTTC. Its translation: CASPGGFYEQYF.

V is TRBV30 and J is TRBJ2-7; 8 bases align to TRBD1. The CDR3 consists of 14 residues. CDR1 GTSNPN and CDR2 SVGIG come from the germline V gene (reference sequence). The trim removed 4 bases at V and 0 bases at J, leaving 5 bases unmatched. CDR3 in DNA: TGTGCCTGGAACAGACAGGGGAGCTCCTACGAGCAGTACTTC. This codes for CAWNRQGSSYEQYF.

The chain is built from TRBV15 and TRBJ2-5; maybe TRBD2 (7 bases). Between the trimmed V and J ends, which lost 3 bases and 5 bases, there was a span of 16 bases. Germline V gives CDR1 LNHNV, CDR2 YYDKDF (reference sequence). This CDR3 contains 15 residues. The CDR3 coding sequence is TGTGCCACCAGCAGTCATGGGGGGGCCGGGGAGACCCAGTACTTC. It yields the protein CATSSHGGAGETQYF.

The genes are TRBV5-1 and TRBJ2-3, with TRBD2 matching over 8 bases. The V and J ends lost 0 bases and 1 base, in that order; junction bases with no gene match: 16. Germline lookup yields CDR1 SGHRS and CDR2 YFSETQ. The CDR3 runs 20 residues. The chain's CDR3 is CASSLEGLGRGGPRTDTQYF. The DNA of the CDR3 is TGCGCCAGCAGCTTGGAGGGCCTCGGCCGGGGGGGACCCCGCACAGATACGCAGTATTTT. Variable domain in full (rest from reference TRBV5-1 and TRBJ2-3): KAGVTQTPRYLIKTRGQQVTLSCSPISGHRSVSWYQQTPGQGLQFLFEYFSETQRNKGNFPGRFSGRQFSNSRSEMNVSTLELGDSALYLCASSLEGLGRGGPRTDTQYFGPGTRLTVL.

The chain employs TRBV27 and TRBJ1-2; D may be TRBD1 (6 bases). V gave up 4 bases and J gave up 9 bases, with 18 bases separating them. The CDR3 totals 14 residues. Germline CDR1 MNHEY, CDR2 SMNVEV (reference sequence). This CDR3 reads CASSSGTPGRRYTF. The CDR3 DNA is TGTGCCAGCAGTTCTGGGACACCTGGCAGGCGCTACACCTTC.

V and J are TRBV5-1 and TRBJ2-5, with 12 bases fitting TRBD2. The CDR3 is 14 residues long. Germline CDR1 and CDR2: SGHRS and YFSETQ. The junction had 1 base not matched to a gene; V was cut back by 2 bases and J by 5 bases. CDR3 amino acids: CASSLGLAGETQYF. In DNA form, the CDR3 reads TGCGCCAGCAGCTTAGGACTAGCGGGGGAGACCCAGTACTTC.

The V call is TRBV3-1 (or the pseudogene TRBV3-2), the J call TRBJ1-1; D gene unclear. Looked up from germline, CDR1 is LGHDT and CDR2 is YNNKEL (reference sequence). Trimming left V 0 bases short and J 7 bases short, with 9 bases between. The CDR3 is 13 residues long. CDR3 residues: CASSQDRWSEAFF. The CDR3 DNA reads as TGTGCCAGCAGCCAAGATCGGTGGAGTGAAGCTTTCTTT.

J is TRBJ2-5 and V is TRBV7-8; a possible D gene is TRBD2 (6 bases). The CDR3 length is 14 residues. Germline CDR1 and CDR2: SGHVS and FQNEAQ. The V end was cut by 5 bases, the J end by 7 bases, with 17 bases between. CDR3 loop: CASSPPGSPGTQYF. CDR3 coding DNA: TGTGCCAGCAGCCCCCCCGGGAGTCCCGGGACCCAGTACTTC.

The rearrangement joins TRBV24-1 to TRBJ2-2; TRBD2 agrees at 11 bases. This CDR3 has 18 amino acids. Germline values: CDR1 KGHDR, CDR2 SFDVKD. The J segment lost 1 base and the V segment lost 3 bases, leaving 6 bases of the junction unmatched. The CDR3 protein is CATSDPLGTSGNTGELFF. CDR3 DNA: TGTGCCACCAGTGATCCCCTGGGGACTAGCGGGAACACCGGGGAGCTGTTTTTT.

In its sample, this clone was seen once. This chain links TRBV5-5 with TRBJ1-2; D perhaps matches TRBD1 (5 bases). CDR3 size: 15 residues. Germline loops: CDR1 SGHKS, CDR2 YYEKEE (reference sequence). Trimming stripped 2 bases from V and 0 bases from J, with 11 bases between. Written as DNA, the CDR3 is TGTGCCAGCAGCTTATGGCAGGGTTCTAACTATGGCTACACCTTC. It specifies CASSLWQGSNYGYTF.

The chain carries TRBV7-8 and TRBJ1-1; 8 bases fit TRBD1. The CDR3 runs to 15 residues. Germline values: CDR1 SGHVS, CDR2 FQNEAQ. Trimming took 5 bases from V and 6 from J; bases not matched to a gene: 11. CDR3: CASSQGTGRMSEAFF. The DNA of the CDR3 is TGTGCCAGCAGCCAGGGGACAGGTAGGATGTCTGAAGCTTTCTTT.

V is TRBV28 and J is TRBJ1-1, with TRBD1 matching 8 bases. CDR3 length equals 15 residues. J lost 0 bases, V lost 8 bases, and 8 bases had no gene match. Germline V gene data show CDR1 as MDHEN and CDR2 as SYDVKM. The CDR3 here is CASVSGTGMNTEAFF. CDR3 sequence (DNA): TGTGCCAGCGTTTCAGGGACAGGAATGAACACTGAAGCTTTCTTT.

The J gene is TRBJ2-1, the V gene TRBV3-1 (or the pseudogene TRBV3-2); tentative D call: TRBD2 (6 bases). V was trimmed by 7 bases and J by 5 bases, leaving 15 bases between them. Germline CDR1 is LGHDT and CDR2 is YNNKEL (reference sequence). The CDR3 is made up of 14 amino acids. The CDR3 protein is CASTRRGIDNEQFF. The CDR3 DNA reads as TGTGCCAGCACCCGACGGGGGATCGACAATGAGCAGTTCTTC.